This T cell receptor beta chain was profiled in a study of preoperative IRX-2 immunotherapy in early breast cancer. Treatment denoted: preoperative locoregional IRX-2 cytokine immunotherapy. This CDR3 spans 14 amino acids. V was clipped by 4 bases and J by 3 bases, with 12 bases between them. Germline CDR1 and CDR2: SNHLY and FYNNEI. The assay was immunoSEQ multiplex PCR, and TCRdb's table has in-frame clones only and misses some. The table includes roughly 43,000 clones, approximately 95% detected once. The chain uses TRBV2 and TRBJ1-1; D is perhaps TRBD1 (5 bases). Material: tumor tissue, obtained after IRX-2 immunotherapy. This clonotype was obtained from a human donor with breast cancer. The CDR3, as DNA: TGTGCCAGCAGTGTCCAGAGGGGTTACACTGAAGCTTTCTTT. This codes for CASSVQRGYTEAFF.